This T cell receptor beta chain was recovered during a study of blood T cell repertoires in COVID-19. On the study more broadly: There were acute and convalescent COVID-19 samples, and they came from the United States, Italy and Spain. T cells, B-cell-depleted T cells, or PBMCs provided the cDNA or gDNA that served as material.

V shed 1 base, J shed 5 bases, and the junction held 1 base outside the gene matches. The CDR3 has 16 amino acids. Germline CDR1 reads SGHTA; CDR2 reads FQGNSA. Clones were sequenced by immunoSEQ multiplex PCR, and TCRdb holds only the in-frame ones, with some missing. The data hold some 290,000 clones, with under 95% observed a single time. The chain combines TRBV7-2 with TRBJ2-1, with 14 bases lining up with TRBD2. Sequenced material: PBMCs or T cells enriched from blood (not recorded which). The source of this sequence is a woman aged 40 to 49 with acute COVID-19. The CDR3 here is CASSLGGLAGDNEQFF. Written as DNA, the CDR3 is TGTGCCAGCAGCTTAGGGGGACTAGCGGGGGACAATGAGCAGTTCTTC.